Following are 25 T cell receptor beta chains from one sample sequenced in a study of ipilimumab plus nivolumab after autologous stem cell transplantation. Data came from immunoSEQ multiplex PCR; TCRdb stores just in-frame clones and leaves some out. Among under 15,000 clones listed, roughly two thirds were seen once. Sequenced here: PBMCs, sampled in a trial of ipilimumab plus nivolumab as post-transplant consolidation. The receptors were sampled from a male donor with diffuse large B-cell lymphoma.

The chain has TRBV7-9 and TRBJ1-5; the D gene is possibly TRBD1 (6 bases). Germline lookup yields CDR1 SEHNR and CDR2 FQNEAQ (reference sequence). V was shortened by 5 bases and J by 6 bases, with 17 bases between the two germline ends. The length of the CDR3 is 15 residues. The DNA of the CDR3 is TGTGCCAGCAGCCCCCTGGGGGGGCTAGGTCAGCCCCAGCATTTT. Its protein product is CASSPLGGLGQPQHF.

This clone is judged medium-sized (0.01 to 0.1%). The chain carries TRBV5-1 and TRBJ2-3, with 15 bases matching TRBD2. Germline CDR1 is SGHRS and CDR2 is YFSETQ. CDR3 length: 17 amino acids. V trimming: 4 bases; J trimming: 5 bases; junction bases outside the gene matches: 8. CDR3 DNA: TGCGCCAGCAGCCTACAGGGACTAGCGGGAGGCGGAGATACGCAGTATTTT. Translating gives CASSLQGLAGGGDTQYF.

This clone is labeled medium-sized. DNA of the CDR3: TGTGCCTGGACGGGGACTAGGGATTCACCCCTCCACTTT. Translation gives CAWTGTRDSPLHF. This chain links TRBV30 with TRBJ1-6; D possibly corresponds to TRBD1 (5 bases). Germline V gene sequence: CDR1 GTSNPN, CDR2 SVGIG (reference sequence). The CDR3 totals 13 residues. Trimming left V 4 bases short and J 8 bases short, with 12 bases between.

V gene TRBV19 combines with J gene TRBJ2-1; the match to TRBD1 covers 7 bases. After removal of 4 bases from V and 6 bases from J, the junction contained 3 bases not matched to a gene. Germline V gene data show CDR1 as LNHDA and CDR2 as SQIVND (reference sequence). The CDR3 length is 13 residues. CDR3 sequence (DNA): TGTGCCAGTAGTACAACAGGGGTCAATGAGCAGTTCTTC. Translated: CASSTTGVNEQFF.

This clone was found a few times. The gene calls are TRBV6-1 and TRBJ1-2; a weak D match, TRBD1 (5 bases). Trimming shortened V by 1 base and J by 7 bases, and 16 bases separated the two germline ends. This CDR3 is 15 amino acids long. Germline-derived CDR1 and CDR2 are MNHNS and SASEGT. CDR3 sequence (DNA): TGTGCCAGCAGTGAAGGAACTACCCACAGGCTTGGCTACACCTTC. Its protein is CASSEGTTHRLGYTF.

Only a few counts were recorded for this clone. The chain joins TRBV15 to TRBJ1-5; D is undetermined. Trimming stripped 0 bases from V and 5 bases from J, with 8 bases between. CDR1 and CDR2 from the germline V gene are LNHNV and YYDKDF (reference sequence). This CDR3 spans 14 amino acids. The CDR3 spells CATSREGLDQPQHF. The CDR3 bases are TGTGCCACCAGCAGAGAAGGCCTCGATCAGCCCCAGCATTTT.

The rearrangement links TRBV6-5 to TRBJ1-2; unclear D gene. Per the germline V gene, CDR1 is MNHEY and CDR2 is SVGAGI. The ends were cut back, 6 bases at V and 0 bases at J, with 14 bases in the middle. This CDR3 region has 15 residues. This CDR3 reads CASSPNRQANYGYTF. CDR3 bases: TGTGCCAGCAGCCCCAATCGACAAGCTAACTATGGCTACACCTTC.

CDR3 nucleotide sequence: TGCGCCAGCAGAAGACAAGGACTAGCGGAACCTGGAAGAGATACGCAGTATTTT. This encodes CASRRQGLAEPGRDTQYF. The V and J genes are TRBV10-2 and TRBJ2-3; 10 nucleotides agree with TRBD2. The CDR3 loop spans 18 amino acids. Germline values: CDR1 WSHSY, CDR2 SAAADI. The V and J ends lost 6 bases and 5 bases, in that order; junction bases with no gene match: 17.

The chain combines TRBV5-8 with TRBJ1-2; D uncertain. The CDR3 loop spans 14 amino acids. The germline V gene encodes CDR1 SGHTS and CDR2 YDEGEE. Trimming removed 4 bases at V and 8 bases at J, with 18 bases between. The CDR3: CASSLQDAGRGYTF. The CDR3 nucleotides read TGTGCCAGCAGCCTCCAGGACGCCGGGAGAGGCTACACCTTC.

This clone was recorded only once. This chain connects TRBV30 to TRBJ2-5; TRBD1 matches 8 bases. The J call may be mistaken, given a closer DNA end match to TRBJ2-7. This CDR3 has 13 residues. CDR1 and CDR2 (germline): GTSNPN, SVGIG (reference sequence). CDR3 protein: CAWSPGQAYEQYF. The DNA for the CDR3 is TGTGCCTGGAGTCCGGGACAGGCCTACGAGCAGTACTTC.

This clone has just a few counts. The CDR3 DNA sequence: TGTGCCAGCAGCCTGGAGGGCTATGGCTACACCTTC. Residues: CASSLEGYGYTF. The J gene is TRBJ1-2, the V gene TRBV7-9; no clear D gene. V was cut by 5 bases and J by 4 bases, with 8 bases left in between. Germline V gene data show CDR1 as SEHNR and CDR2 as FQNEAQ (reference sequence). The CDR3 runs to 12 residues.

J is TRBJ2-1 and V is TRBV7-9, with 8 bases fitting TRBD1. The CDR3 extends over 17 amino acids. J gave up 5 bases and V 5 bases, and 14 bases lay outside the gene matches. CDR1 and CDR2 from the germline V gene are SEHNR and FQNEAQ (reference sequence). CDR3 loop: CASSPSGPGGINNEQFF. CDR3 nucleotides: TGTGCCAGCAGCCCGAGCGGCCCAGGGGGCATCAACAATGAGCAGTTCTTC. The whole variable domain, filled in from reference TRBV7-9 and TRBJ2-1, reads DTGVSQNPRHKITKRGQNVTFRCDPISEHNRLYWYRQTLGQGPEFLTYFQNEAQLEKSRLLSDRFSAERPKGSFSTLEIQRTEQGDSAMYLCASSPSGPGGINNEQFFGPGTRLTVL.

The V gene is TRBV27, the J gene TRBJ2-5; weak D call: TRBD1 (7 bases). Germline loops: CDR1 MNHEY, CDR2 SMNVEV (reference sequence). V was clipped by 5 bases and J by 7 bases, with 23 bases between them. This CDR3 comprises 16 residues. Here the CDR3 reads CASSPLWPDREVTQYF. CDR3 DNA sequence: TGTGCCAGCAGTCCCCTATGGCCAGACAGGGAGGTGACCCAGTACTTC.

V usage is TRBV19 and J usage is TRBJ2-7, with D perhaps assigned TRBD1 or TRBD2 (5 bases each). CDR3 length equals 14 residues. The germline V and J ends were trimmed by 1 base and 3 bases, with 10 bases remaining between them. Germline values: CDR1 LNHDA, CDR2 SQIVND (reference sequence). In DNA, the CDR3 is TGTGCCAGTAGTATAGGCAGGGACGTCTACGAGCAGTACTTC. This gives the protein CASSIGRDVYEQYF.

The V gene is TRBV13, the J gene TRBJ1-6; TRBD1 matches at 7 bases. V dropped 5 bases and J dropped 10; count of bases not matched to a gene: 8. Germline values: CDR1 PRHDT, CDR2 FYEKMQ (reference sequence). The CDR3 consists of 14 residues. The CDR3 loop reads CASSRDREGSPLHF. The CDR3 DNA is TGTGCCAGCAGCCGAGACAGGGAGGGCTCACCCCTCCACTTT. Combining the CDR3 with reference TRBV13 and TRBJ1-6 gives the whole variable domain AAGVIQSPRHLIKEKRETATLKCYPIPRHDTVYWYQQGPGQDPQFLISFYEKMQSDKGSIPDRFSAQQFSDYHSELNMSSLELGDSALYFCASSRDREGSPLHFGNGTRLTVT.

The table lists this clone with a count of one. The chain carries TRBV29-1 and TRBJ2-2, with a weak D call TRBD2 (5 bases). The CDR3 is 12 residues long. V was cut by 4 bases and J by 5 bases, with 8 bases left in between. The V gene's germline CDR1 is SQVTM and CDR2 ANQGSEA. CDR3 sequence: CSVGGKTGELFF. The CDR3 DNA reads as TGCAGCGTTGGAGGGAAGACCGGGGAGCTGTTTTTT.

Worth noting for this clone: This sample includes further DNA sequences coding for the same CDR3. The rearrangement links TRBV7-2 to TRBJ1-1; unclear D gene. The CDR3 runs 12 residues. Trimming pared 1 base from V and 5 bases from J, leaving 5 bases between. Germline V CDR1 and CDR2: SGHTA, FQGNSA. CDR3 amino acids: CASSLGVTEAFF. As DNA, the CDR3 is TGTGCCAGCAGCTTAGGAGTGACTGAAGCTTTCTTT.

CDR3: CASSPSRGNNYGYTF. For the CDR3, the DNA is TGTGCCAGCAGCCCAAGCAGGGGGAACAACTATGGCTACACCTTC. The rearrangement links TRBV7-2 to TRBJ1-2, with 7 positions matching TRBD1. The CDR3 consists of 15 residues. CDR1 is SGHTA and CDR2 is FQGNSA in the germline V gene. J gave up 2 bases and V 5 bases, and 8 bases lay outside the gene matches.

This CDR3 reads CATGAYEQYF. The CDR3 DNA sequence: TGTGCCACAGGGGCCTACGAGCAGTACTTC. The chain recombines TRBV27 with TRBJ2-7; D is possibly TRBD1 (6 bases). CDR1 and CDR2 from the germline V gene are MNHEY and SMNVEV (reference sequence). Trimming shortened V by 10 bases and J by 2 bases, and 6 bases separated the two germline ends. The CDR3 contains 10 residues.

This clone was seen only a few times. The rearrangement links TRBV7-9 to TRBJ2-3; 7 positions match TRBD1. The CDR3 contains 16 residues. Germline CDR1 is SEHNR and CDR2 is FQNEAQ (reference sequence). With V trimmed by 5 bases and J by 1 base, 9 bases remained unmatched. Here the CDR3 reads CASSRLAGGGTDTQYF. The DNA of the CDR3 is TGTGCCAGCAGCCGACTGGCAGGGGGTGGCACAGATACGCAGTATTTT.

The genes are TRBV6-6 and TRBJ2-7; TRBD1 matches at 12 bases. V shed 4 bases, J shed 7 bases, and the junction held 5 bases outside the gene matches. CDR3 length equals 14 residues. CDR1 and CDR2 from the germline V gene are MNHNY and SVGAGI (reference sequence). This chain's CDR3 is CASSSGQGASEQYF. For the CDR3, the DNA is TGTGCCAGCAGTTCGGGACAGGGGGCGTCGGAGCAGTACTTC.

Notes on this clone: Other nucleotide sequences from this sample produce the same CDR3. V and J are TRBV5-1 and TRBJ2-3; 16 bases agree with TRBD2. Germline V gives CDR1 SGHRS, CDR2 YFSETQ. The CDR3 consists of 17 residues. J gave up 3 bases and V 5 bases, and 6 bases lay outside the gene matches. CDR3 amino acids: CASSPGLAGGPTDTQYF. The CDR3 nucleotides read TGCGCCAGCAGTCCGGGACTAGCGGGGGGGCCGACAGATACGCAGTATTTT. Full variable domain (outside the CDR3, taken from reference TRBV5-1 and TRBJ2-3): KAGVTQTPRYLIKTRGQQVTLSCSPISGHRSVSWYQQTPGQGLQFLFEYFSETQRNKGNFPGRFSGRQFSNSRSEMNVSTLELGDSALYLCASSPGLAGGPTDTQYFGPGTRLTVL.

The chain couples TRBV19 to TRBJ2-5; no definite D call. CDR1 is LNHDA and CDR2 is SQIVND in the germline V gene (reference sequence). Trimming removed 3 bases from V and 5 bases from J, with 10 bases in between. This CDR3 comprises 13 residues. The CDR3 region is CASSIRETETQYF. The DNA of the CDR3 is TGTGCCAGTAGTATTCGAGAGACTGAGACCCAGTACTTC.

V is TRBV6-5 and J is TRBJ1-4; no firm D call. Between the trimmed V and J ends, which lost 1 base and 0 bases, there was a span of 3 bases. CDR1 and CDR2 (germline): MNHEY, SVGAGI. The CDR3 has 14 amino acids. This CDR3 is CASSYYATNEKLFF. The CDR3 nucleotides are TGTGCCAGCAGTTACTATGCAACTAATGAAAAACTGTTTTTT.

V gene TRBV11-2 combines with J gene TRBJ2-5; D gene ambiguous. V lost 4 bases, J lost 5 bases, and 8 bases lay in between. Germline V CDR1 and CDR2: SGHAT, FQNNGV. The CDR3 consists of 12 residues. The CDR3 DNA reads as TGTGCCAGCAGCTCCAGTCGGGAGACCCAGTACTTC. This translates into CASSSSRETQYF.